This note documents a single T cell receptor beta chain sequence. Its specificity is unknown. The sample comes from a study of shared clonotypes between healthy human individuals. The CDR3 extends over 17 amino acids. Losses at the gene ends were 5 bases for V and 6 bases for J; bases not matched to a gene: 9. Germline values: CDR1 SGHDN, CDR2 FVKESK. Whole-study findings and limits: Rarefaction demonstrated incomplete sorted-subset sequencing despite large depth. Investigators collected only blood, and repertoires in tissues likely differ. Approximately 5% of naive CD4 clonotypes were shared across four donors.

For each subset, genomic DNA was distributed in equal portions over several immunoSEQ plates. Clones were sequenced by immunoSEQ multiplex PCR, and TCRdb holds only the in-frame ones, with some missing. The sample has 2 million to 3 million clones, 93% seen once. The TCR comes from a young man in good health. Some clones in this sample may be carry-over from other donors' samples. Sequencing was carried out using naive CD4+ T cells from PBMCs. The subset was: CD45RA+ positively selected. This chain links TRBV14 with TRBJ2-1, with 14 bases lining up with TRBD2. CDR3 bases: TGTGCCAGCAGCGCCCGACGGACTAGCGGGAGGAGCAATGAGCAGTTCTTC. Translated, it gives CASSARRTSGRSNEQFF.